The T cell receptor (beta chain) under discussion was sequenced for a study of beta chain features in type 1 diabetes. Study-level results: A definitive answer on HLA type influencing TCRB rearrangement was not reached here. Shortening of TCRB CDR3s, moderate but significant, appeared in all four CD4+ subsets of Type 1 diabetes patients.

V was cut by 2 bases and J by 0 bases, with 5 bases left in between. The CDR3 covers 14 residues. Germline V gene lookup returns CDR1 MNHNS and CDR2 SASEGT. Regarding this clone: The antigen is unknown.

All of the isolated RNA was reverse transcribed, so expressed TCRB transcripts were sequenced. Clones were read by immunoSEQ multiplex PCR, and TCRdb kept only the in-frame ones, dropping some. This table holds about 15,000 clones, less than 80% found once. About 100 mL of blood, on average, came from one heparinised draw per donor. Sample: stem cell memory CD4+ T cells from blood. This chain uses TRBV6-1 with TRBJ2-1; D not resolved. This receptor was obtained from a woman aged 18-29 years with type 1 diabetes. The CDR3 nucleotides read TGTGCCAGCAGTGAACCATCCTCCTACAATGAGCAGTTCTTC. Protein product: CASSEPSSYNEQFF.